The 18 T cell receptor beta chains below all came from one sample that was sequenced in a study of cytomegalovirus exposure and HLA in healthy donors. Researchers ran the PCR with 60 Vbeta and 13 Jbeta primers. Assay used: immunoSEQ multiplex PCR; TCRdb lists only in-frame clones, some missing. The table records under 150,000 clones, 70% to 85% of them present only once. Sample: PBMCs. These receptors all come from a woman aged 50 to 60 in good health and CMV-seropositive.

J is TRBJ1-2 and V is TRBV5-1; a possible D gene is TRBD1 (6 bases). The CDR3 totals 14 residues. Germline V gives CDR1 SGHRS, CDR2 YFSETQ. The ends were cut back, 3 bases at V and 4 bases at J, with 13 bases in the middle. The CDR3 nucleotides read TGCGCCAGCAGCTCGACTCCAGGGGCCTATGGCTACACCTTC. It translates to CASSSTPGAYGYTF. The entire variable domain, with the rest obtained from reference TRBV5-1 and TRBJ1-2, is as follows: KAGVTQTPRYLIKTRGQQVTLSCSPISGHRSVSWYQQTPGQGLQFLFEYFSETQRNKGNFPGRFSGRQFSNSRSEMNVSTLELGDSALYLCASSSTPGAYGYTFGSGTRLTVV.

This clone was recorded once. The V call is TRBV30, the J call TRBJ1-1; D not resolved. There are 13 residues in the CDR3. Germline CDR1 reads GTSNPN; CDR2 reads SVGIG (reference sequence). The germline V and J ends were trimmed by 4 bases and 0 bases, with 9 bases remaining between them. CDR3 DNA sequence: TGTGCCTGGAACAGAGGGATGAACACTGAAGCTTTCTTT. It is translated as CAWNRGMNTEAFF.

This clone was detected once. The V gene is TRBV7-3, the J gene TRBJ1-2, with D tentatively TRBD1 (5 bases). Trimming removed 0 bases at V and 8 bases at J, with 13 bases between. Germline V gene sequence: CDR1 SGHTA, CDR2 FQGTGA. The CDR3 is 14 amino acids. CDR3 DNA: TGTGCCAGCAGCTTAACGGGGGAGGCGCGCGGCTACACCTTC. This sequence encodes CASSLTGEARGYTF.

With regard to this clone: Other DNA sequences within the sample encode an identical CDR3. The chain has TRBV6-1 and TRBJ2-1, with 10 bases lining up with TRBD2. The CDR3 covers 14 residues. Trimming removed 8 bases from V and 4 bases from J; junction bases left unmatched: 5. CDR1 MNHNS and CDR2 SASEGT come from the germline V gene. CDR3 residues: CASGASGGYNEQFF. DNA for the CDR3: TGTGCCAGCGGAGCTAGCGGGGGATACAATGAGCAGTTCTTC.

The chain employs TRBV5-1 and TRBJ1-2; possible D gene TRBD1, 5 bases. This CDR3 has 15 amino acids. Per germline, CDR1 SGHRS and CDR2 YFSETQ. V dropped 3 bases and J dropped 5 bases, with 17 bases sitting between them. CDR3 coding DNA: TGCGCCAGCAGCTCCCTTGAGGGAGGGGAATATGGCTACACCTTC. This sequence encodes CASSSLEGGEYGYTF.

The chain combines TRBV28 with TRBJ2-5, with D possibly TRBD1 on 5 matching bases. The CDR3 consists of 15 residues. V was trimmed by 3 bases and J by 0 bases, leaving 11 bases between them. Per germline, CDR1 MDHEN and CDR2 SYDVKM. DNA of the CDR3: TGTGCCAGCAGTTTTTCAGGGAATTACCAAGAGACCCAGTACTTC. This codes for CASSFSGNYQETQYF.

The chain joins TRBV7-9 to TRBJ2-1; 9 nucleotides agree with TRBD2. This CDR3 has 15 amino acids. J lost 8 bases, V lost 6 bases, and 11 bases had no gene match. The germline V gene has CDR1 SEHNR and CDR2 FQNEAQ (reference sequence). CDR3 region: CASSSASGEKDEQFF. The CDR3 DNA sequence: TGTGCCAGCAGTTCGGCTAGCGGGGAGAAAGATGAGCAGTTCTTC. Complete variable domain (other parts from reference TRBV7-9 and TRBJ2-1): DTGVSQNPRHKITKRGQNVTFRCDPISEHNRLYWYRQTLGQGPEFLTYFQNEAQLEKSRLLSDRFSAERPKGSFSTLEIQRTEQGDSAMYLCASSSASGEKDEQFFGPGTRLTVL.

The chain links TRBV19 to TRBJ1-6; 10 nucleotides line up with TRBD1. Germline-derived CDR1 and CDR2 are LNHDA and SQIVND (reference sequence). The V segment lost 5 bases and the J segment 10 bases; nucleotides outside the gene matches: 11. CDR3 length: 16 residues. This CDR3 reads CASSPPAGQGKSPLHF. Here the CDR3 DNA reads TGTGCCAGTAGTCCCCCGGCGGGACAGGGGAAATCACCCCTCCACTTT.

The J gene is TRBJ2-5, the V gene TRBV5-1; 8 bases align to TRBD2. The CDR3 has 14 amino acids. V lost 6 bases, J lost 2 bases, and 6 bases stayed unmatched. Germline assignment: CDR1 SGHRS and CDR2 YFSETQ. CDR3 sequence: CASTPGGGQETQYF. DNA for the CDR3: TGCGCCAGCACCCCCGGGGGGGGGCAAGAGACCCAGTACTTC. The full variable domain, rest sourced from reference TRBV5-1 and TRBJ2-5, is KAGVTQTPRYLIKTRGQQVTLSCSPISGHRSVSWYQQTPGQGLQFLFEYFSETQRNKGNFPGRFSGRQFSNSRSEMNVSTLELGDSALYLCASTPGGGQETQYFGPGTRLLVL.

The chain recombines TRBV6-4 with TRBJ2-2, with D possibly being TRBD1 (5 bases). The V gene lost 3 bases and the J gene lost 0 bases, with 8 bases spanning the gap. The germline gives CDR1 MRHNA, CDR2 SNTAGT. The CDR3 spans 15 residues. The CDR3: CASSEEQANTGELFF. The CDR3 DNA is TGTGCCAGCAGTGAGGAACAGGCGAACACCGGGGAGCTGTTTTTT.

The CDR3 nucleotides read TGTGCCAGCAGCTTAGGGACAGGGAGGATGAATGAAGCTTTCTTT. This encodes CASSLGTGRMNEAFF. This rearrangement joins TRBV7-8 to TRBJ1-1, with 8 nucleotides matching TRBD1. The CDR3 contains 15 residues. V was pared by 1 base and J by 7 bases, with 8 bases of the junction left unmatched. CDR1 and CDR2 (germline): SGHVS, FQNEAQ.

The V gene is TRBV28, the J gene TRBJ1-2, with a weak D call TRBD1 (5 bases). CDR1 and CDR2 from the germline V gene are MDHEN and SYDVKM. The CDR3 is 16 amino acids. The V and J ends lost 5 bases and 8 bases respectively, with 24 bases between them. This CDR3 is CASSLPRANLYGGYTF. The CDR3 region has the DNA TGTGCCAGCAGTCTGCCCAGGGCAAATCTTTATGGAGGCTACACCTTC.

The sample holds a few counts of this clone. The chain joins TRBV4-2 to TRBJ1-4, with no clear D. V was clipped by 4 bases and J by 0 bases, with 9 bases between them. CDR3 length equals 15 residues. CDR1 and CDR2 (germline): LGHNA, YNFKEQ. The CDR3 DNA reads as TGTGCCAGCAGCCGAGGCGGGACAACTAATGAAAAACTGTTTTTT. The encoded protein is CASSRGGTTNEKLFF.

This clone was observed a few times. V gene TRBV10-3 combines with J gene TRBJ1-6; possibly TRBD1 for D (6 bases). The CDR3 extends over 14 amino acids. Germline values: CDR1 ENHRY, CDR2 SYGVKD. Trimming took 6 bases from V and 10 from J, leaving 16 bases between them. The CDR3 protein is CAIRGGARWSPLHF. CDR3 sequence (DNA): TGTGCCATCAGAGGGGGAGCACGTTGGTCACCCCTCCACTTT.

The chain recombines TRBV18 with TRBJ2-7, with a possible D match to TRBD1 (5 bases). With 6 bases removed from V and 0 bases from J, the gap between germline ends came to 15 bases. This CDR3 has 15 residues. The germline gives CDR1 KGHSH, CDR2 LQKENI. CDR3 residues: CASSHRQDASYEQYF. The DNA for the CDR3 is TGTGCCAGCTCCCACAGGCAGGACGCCTCCTACGAGCAGTACTTC.

V and J are TRBV5-1 and TRBJ2-4; D not certain. The V end lost 0 bases, the J end lost 0 bases, and 10 bases lay between the germline ends. In germline, CDR1 is SGHRS, CDR2 YFSETQ. The CDR3 sequence is 16 residues long. Written as DNA, the CDR3 is TGCGCCAGCAGCTTGGGACTCGCTATAGCCAAAAACATTCAGTACTTC. Residues: CASSLGLAIAKNIQYF.

The chain has TRBV9 and TRBJ1-3; D ambiguous. This CDR3 has 15 residues. With 0 bases removed from V and 0 bases from J, the gap between germline ends came to 7 bases. Germline CDR1 and CDR2: SGDLS and YYNGEE. The CDR3 spells CASSVDGNSGNTIYF. The CDR3 nucleotides are TGTGCCAGCAGCGTAGATGGCAACTCTGGAAACACCATATATTTT.

J is TRBJ2-7 and V is TRBV2, with 7 bases matching TRBD1. Germline assignment: CDR1 SNHLY and CDR2 FYNNEI. This CDR3 has 15 residues. Losses at the gene ends were 7 bases for V and 0 bases for J; bases not matched to a gene: 9. The CDR3 protein is CASTWDSFSSYEQYF. The CDR3 nucleotides are TGTGCCAGCACCTGGGACAGTTTTAGCTCCTACGAGCAGTACTTC.